This TCR beta chain was observed in a study of tumor-infiltrating lymphocytes in primary liver carcinoma. Scientists recovered RNA and DNA together from approximately 20-30 mg of unsorted bulk tissue. A constant-region primer primed TCR beta cDNA synthesis from around 500 ng of total RNA. Slightly modified ARM-PCR with three nested multiplex PCR rounds yielded TCR beta libraries. Forward primers for TRBV1-TRBV30 and a C-beta reverse primer served the first two PCR rounds, at 10 cycles each. Using its own MiXCR run on the multiplex PCR reads, TCRdb lists one record per CDR3 protein. Found here are tens of thousands of distinct CDR3 sequences, roughly two thirds of them singletons; the top ten hold approximately 37%. This clonotype was counted ten times or more. Germline CDR1 and CDR2: MDHEN and SYDVKM. The ends lost 5 bases at V and 3 bases at J; junction bases unmatched: 7. CDR3 length equals 15 residues.

The specimen was liver tumor tissue from sampling region 4. Specified subset: tumor region T4, right-lateral pole. The chain recombines TRBV28 with TRBJ1-2; 9 bases align to TRBD1. This clonotype originated in a man aged 35 to 55 with primary liver carcinoma and hepatitis B virus infection. This chain's CDR3 is CASSPPGQGYYGYTF. Here the CDR3 DNA reads TGTGCCAGCAGTCCTCCGGGACAGGGTTACTATGGCTACACCTTC.